These T cell receptor beta chains were read from a single sample in a study of CD8+CD57+ T cells in acquired aplastic anemia. TCRdb reprocessed the reads with MiXCR, giving one entry per CDR3 protein. The sample has around 51,000 distinct CDR3 sequences; around two thirds are singletons. Input material: sorted CD4+, CD8+, or CD8+CD57+ T cells (not recorded which) from PBMCs. The receptors stem from a human donor in good health, serving as a control. Both conserved end residues are part of each CDR3. Each record gives: D gene, J gene, clone size, V gene, CDR3 length, CDR3 protein, CDR3 DNA. A D gene is named only where the DNA matches it firmly. Expanded clones get a size class; other rows say once, few or many, or leave the size out.

d_gene: TRBD1; j_gene: TRBJ1-1; abundance: many; v_gene: TRBV11-2; len: 17; CDR3aa: CASSLVGTGVVGTEAFF; CDR3nt: TGTGCCAGCAGCTTAGTTGGGACAGGGGTGGTTGGCACTGAAGCTTTCTTT
d_gene: TRBD2; j_gene: TRBJ2-1; abundance: NA; v_gene: TRBV7-2; len: 18; CDR3aa: CASSLAFSGGASYNEQFF; CDR3nt: TGTGCCAGCAGCTTAGCGTTTAGCGGGGGGGCCTCCTACAATGAGCAGTTCTTC
d_gene: NA; j_gene: TRBJ2-5; abundance: NA; v_gene: TRBV20-1; len: 14; CDR3aa: CSPTAHVYQETQYF; CDR3nt: TGCAGCCCCACTGCCCATGTGTACCAAGAGACCCAGTACTTC
d_gene: NA; j_gene: TRBJ1-3; abundance: NA; v_gene: TRBV12-3/TRBV12-4; len: 15; CDR3aa: CASSLDSLTGNTIYF; CDR3nt: TGTGCCAGCAGTTTAGACTCTTTGACTGGAAACACCATATATTTT
d_gene: NA; j_gene: TRBJ1-2; abundance: once; v_gene: TRBV7-2; len: 14; CDR3aa: CASSFLRAGYGYTF; CDR3nt: TGTGCCAGCAGCTTCCTAAGGGCGGGCTATGGCTACACCTTC
d_gene: TRBD1; j_gene: TRBJ2-1; abundance: NA; v_gene: TRBV7-8; len: 13; CDR3aa: CASSLAQGYEQFF; CDR3nt: TGTGCCAGCAGCTTAGCACAGGGGTACGAGCAGTTCTTC
d_gene: NA; j_gene: TRBJ2-7; abundance: many; v_gene: TRBV11-3; len: 16; CDR3aa: CASSSFEAEEAYEQYF; CDR3nt: TGTGCCAGCAGCTCCTTTGAGGCGGAAGAGGCCTACGAGCAGTACTTC
d_gene: TRBD1; j_gene: TRBJ1-2; abundance: once; v_gene: TRBV11-2; len: 14; CDR3aa: CASSLDRANYGYTF; CDR3nt: TGTGCCAGCAGCTTGGACAGGGCCAACTATGGCTACACCTTC
d_gene: NA; j_gene: TRBJ2-7; abundance: NA; v_gene: TRBV20-1; len: 13; CDR3aa: CSARGVSSYEQYF; CDR3nt: TGCAGTGCTAGAGGGGTTAGTTCCTACGAGCAGTACTTC
d_gene: TRBD1; j_gene: TRBJ1-1; abundance: few; v_gene: TRBV2; len: 11; CDR3aa: CARVGDRGAFF; CDR3nt: TGTGCCAGAGTGGGGGACAGGGGGGCTTTCTTT
d_gene: TRBD2; j_gene: TRBJ2-3; abundance: NA; v_gene: TRBV2; len: 14; CDR3aa: CASRSRTSGGTQYF; CDR3nt: TGTGCCAGCAGGAGTAGGACTAGCGGGGGTACGCAGTATTTT
d_gene: TRBD1; j_gene: TRBJ1-2; abundance: NA; v_gene: TRBV20-1; len: 12; CDR3aa: CSAADRNYGYTF; CDR3nt: TGCAGTGCTGCGGACAGGAACTATGGCTACACCTTC
d_gene: TRBD1; j_gene: TRBJ1-1; abundance: NA; v_gene: TRBV19; len: 12; CDR3aa: CATNQGVTEAFF; CDR3nt: TGTGCCACCAATCAGGGGGTCACTGAAGCTTTCTTT
d_gene: TRBD1; j_gene: TRBJ1-1; abundance: NA; v_gene: TRBV7-8; len: 15; CDR3aa: CASSRNRGHDTEAFF; CDR3nt: TGTGCCAGCAGCAGAAACAGGGGGCATGACACCGAAGCTTTCTTT
d_gene: TRBD2; j_gene: TRBJ2-3; abundance: few; v_gene: TRBV4-2; len: 17; CDR3aa: CASSPGAGGRSADTQYF; CDR3nt: TGTGCCAGCAGCCCCGGAGCGGGGGGGCGTAGCGCAGATACGCAGTATTTT
d_gene: NA; j_gene: TRBJ2-3; abundance: once; v_gene: TRBV6-5; len: 11; CDR3aa: CASSYRSDQYF; CDR3nt: TGTGCCAGCAGTTACCGGAGCGACCAGTATTTT
d_gene: NA; j_gene: TRBJ2-3; abundance: NA; v_gene: TRBV10-3; len: 16; CDR3aa: CAISEFAGFSTDTQYF; CDR3nt: TGTGCCATCAGTGAGTTCGCTGGATTCAGCACAGATACGCAGTATTTT
d_gene: NA; j_gene: TRBJ2-1; abundance: medium-sized; v_gene: TRBV7-9; len: 13; CDR3aa: CASSLAGELEQFF; CDR3nt: TGTGCCAGCAGCTTAGCCGGGGAGCTTGAGCAGTTCTTC
d_gene: NA; j_gene: TRBJ1-6; abundance: few; v_gene: TRBV3-1; len: 15; CDR3aa: CASSQTSSYNSPLHF; CDR3nt: TGTGCCAGCAGCCAAACGAGCTCCTATAATTCACCCCTCCACTTT
d_gene: TRBD1; j_gene: TRBJ2-6; abundance: once; v_gene: TRBV15; len: 16; CDR3aa: CATSREMTGRANVLTF; CDR3nt: TGTGCCACCAGCAGAGAAATGACAGGGAGGGCCAACGTCCTGACTTTC
d_gene: NA; j_gene: TRBJ1-2; abundance: NA; v_gene: TRBV10-3; len: 13; CDR3aa: CASSDGTRYGYTF; CDR3nt: TGTGCCAGCAGTGACGGGACAAGATATGGCTACACCTTC
d_gene: NA; j_gene: TRBJ1-2; abundance: NA; v_gene: TRBV7-6; len: 12; CDR3aa: CASSGVGYGYTF; CDR3nt: TGTGCCAGCAGTGGTGTGGGCTATGGCTACACCTTC
d_gene: NA; j_gene: TRBJ1-1; abundance: NA; v_gene: TRBV15; len: 14; CDR3aa: CATSRGRGDTEAFF; CDR3nt: TGTGCCACCAGCAGAGGGCGGGGGGACACTGAAGCTTTCTTT
d_gene: TRBD1; j_gene: TRBJ1-1; abundance: medium-sized; v_gene: TRBV9; len: 12; CDR3aa: CASSARGTEAFF; CDR3nt: TGTGCCAGCAGCGCCAGGGGGACTGAAGCTTTCTTT
d_gene: NA; j_gene: TRBJ1-1; abundance: NA; v_gene: TRBV25-1; len: 16; CDR3aa: CASSESSYPGDTEAFF; CDR3nt: TGTGCCAGCAGTGAATCTTCGTATCCAGGGGACACTGAAGCTTTCTTT
d_gene: TRBD2; j_gene: TRBJ2-1; abundance: many; v_gene: TRBV28; len: 14; CDR3aa: CASLAGETYNEQFF; CDR3nt: TGTGCCAGCCTAGCGGGAGAGACCTACAATGAGCAGTTCTTC
d_gene: NA; j_gene: TRBJ1-1; abundance: NA; v_gene: TRBV19; len: 12; CDR3aa: CASLSGYTEAFF; CDR3nt: TGTGCCAGTCTCTCCGGTTACACTGAAGCTTTCTTT
d_gene: NA; j_gene: TRBJ1-5; abundance: NA; v_gene: TRBV4-3; len: 13; CDR3aa: CASSQSPSQPQHF; CDR3nt: TGCGCCAGCAGCCAATCCCCCAGTCAGCCCCAGCATTTT
d_gene: TRBD1; j_gene: TRBJ1-6; abundance: NA; v_gene: TRBV6-2/TRBV6-3; len: 16; CDR3aa: CASRSMDRGDNSPLHF; CDR3nt: TGTGCCAGCAGGTCCATGGACAGGGGGGATAATTCACCCCTCCACTTT
d_gene: NA; j_gene: TRBJ1-2; abundance: NA; v_gene: TRBV20-1; len: 13; CDR3aa: CSAKGFDAYGYTF; CDR3nt: TGCAGTGCTAAGGGGTTCGACGCCTATGGCTACACCTTC
d_gene: TRBD1; j_gene: TRBJ1-2; abundance: NA; v_gene: TRBV24-1; len: 13; CDR3aa: CATSDRTGDGYTF; CDR3nt: TGTGCCACCAGTGATCGGACAGGGGATGGCTACACCTTC
d_gene: NA; j_gene: TRBJ2-3; abundance: NA; v_gene: TRBV10-3; len: 13; CDR3aa: CAVGAGGTDTQYF; CDR3nt: TGTGCCGTGGGGGCAGGGGGCACAGATACGCAGTATTTT
d_gene: NA; j_gene: TRBJ1-5; abundance: NA; v_gene: TRBV19; len: 15; CDR3aa: CASSMGEGSSQPQHF; CDR3nt: TGTGCCAGTAGTATGGGGGAGGGTTCAAGTCAGCCCCAGCATTTT
d_gene: NA; j_gene: TRBJ1-6; abundance: few; v_gene: TRBV7-9; len: 12; CDR3aa: CASSLGNSPLHF; CDR3nt: TGTGCCAGCAGCTTGGGGAATTCACCCCTCCACTTT
d_gene: NA; j_gene: TRBJ2-1; abundance: NA; v_gene: TRBV7-2; len: 11; CDR3aa: CASREGDEQFF; CDR3nt: TGTGCCAGCAGGGAAGGGGATGAGCAGTTCTTC
d_gene: NA; j_gene: TRBJ1-1; abundance: NA; v_gene: TRBV2; len: 12; CDR3aa: CASRGLTPRAFF; CDR3nt: TGTGCCAGCAGGGGGTTAACCCCCCGGGCTTTCTTT
d_gene: TRBD2; j_gene: TRBJ2-7; abundance: NA; v_gene: TRBV29-1; len: 11; CDR3aa: CSGRGGYEQYF; CDR3nt: TGCAGCGGACGGGGGGGGTACGAGCAGTACTTC